Listed below are T cell receptor beta chains from one sample, sequenced in a study of T cell clones after liver transplantation. Clones were read by immunoSEQ multiplex PCR, and TCRdb kept only the in-frame ones, dropping some. Here the sample spans 68,000 or so clones, about four fifths being singletons. This specimen consisted of CD4+ T cells from blood, obtained before liver transplant. These receptors came from a human donor who received a liver transplant. The CDR3 runs from the conserved cysteine through the conserved F or W. Fields, in order: D gene, clone size, J gene, V gene, CDR3 DNA, CDR3 protein. D genes are given only for firm matches. Clone size is shown for a subset of rows, as once, few, many or a class of expanded clone.

- | - | TRBJ1-1 | TRBV27 | TGTGCCAGCAGTCTCATACAGGGAAATACTGAAGCTTTCTTT | CASSLIQGNTEAFF
TRBD1 | once | TRBJ1-1 | TRBV2 | TGTGCCGGACAGGTGGTCTCTGAAGCTTTCTTT | CAGQVVSEAFF
TRBD1 | - | TRBJ1-2 | TRBV6-6 | TGTGCCAGCAGTTACAGGGGGCGCAACTATGGCTACACCTTC | CASSYRGRNYGYTF
- | - | TRBJ1-5 | TRBV28 | TGTGCCAGCCATGCCGGGGGGCGTCGAACGGCCCAGCATTTT | CASHAGGRRTAQHF
- | - | TRBJ2-2 | TRBV9 | TGTGCCAGCAGTCGCGGCGCGAACACCGGGGAGCTGTTTTTT | CASSRGANTGELFF
- | - | TRBJ1-1 | TRBV2 | TGTGCCAGCGGAAGTCGGACAGAAATAAACACTGAAGCTTTCTTT | CASGSRTEINTEAFF
- | few | TRBJ1-2 | TRBV7-9 | TGTGCCAGCAGCTTATCCGGGCTGAACTATGGCTACACCTTC | CASSLSGLNYGYTF
- | - | TRBJ2-1 | TRBV6-6 | TGTGCCAGCAGTTACGTGGGAGATGAGCAGTTCTTC | CASSYVGDEQFF
- | - | TRBJ2-7 | TRBV5-8 | TGTGCCAGCAGCTTGATGCCGAACTACGAGCAGTACTTC | CASSLMPNYEQYF
TRBD2 | few | TRBJ2-2 | TRBV28 | TGTGCCAGCAGTCCACAAGGTAGCGGGAGACGAACCGGGGAGCTGTTTTTT | CASSPQGSGRRTGELFF
- | many | TRBJ2-1 | TRBV4-3 | TGCGCCAGCAGCCAAGATCTCACCAACAATGAGCAGTTCTTC | CASSQDLTNNEQFF
TRBD1 | - | TRBJ1-2 | TRBV4-2 | TGTGCCAGCAGCCAAGATTTAGTACAGGGGATGGGGTACTATGGCTACACCTTC | CASSQDLVQGMGYYGYTF
- | - | TRBJ2-2 | TRBV19 | TGTGCCAGTAGTATAGGGCGAGTCCACACCGGGGAGCTGTTTTTT | CASSIGRVHTGELFF
- | - | TRBJ2-7 | TRBV5-4 | TGTGCCAGCAGCCCCTCTCTGGTAGGTGAGCAGTACTTC | CASSPSLVGEQYF
TRBD2 | - | TRBJ2-7 | TRBV15 | TGTGCCACCAGCAGAGATGGAGTAGCGGGCTCCTACGAGCAGTACTTC | CATSRDGVAGSYEQYF
TRBD2 | - | TRBJ2-3 | TRBV2 | TGTGCCAGCAGTGCTAGCGGGACTACAAGAACGCAGTATTTT | CASSASGTTRTQYF